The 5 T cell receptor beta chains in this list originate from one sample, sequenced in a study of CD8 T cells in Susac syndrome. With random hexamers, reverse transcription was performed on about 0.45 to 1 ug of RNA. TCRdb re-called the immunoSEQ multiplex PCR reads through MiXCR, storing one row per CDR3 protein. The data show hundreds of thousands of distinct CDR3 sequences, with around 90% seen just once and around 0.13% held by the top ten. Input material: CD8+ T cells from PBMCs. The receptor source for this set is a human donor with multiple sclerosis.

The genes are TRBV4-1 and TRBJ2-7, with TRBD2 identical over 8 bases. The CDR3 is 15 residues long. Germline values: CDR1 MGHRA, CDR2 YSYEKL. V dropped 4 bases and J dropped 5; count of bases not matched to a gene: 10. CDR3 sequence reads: CASSLPGRAIDEQYF. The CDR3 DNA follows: TGCGCCAGCAGCCTACCCGGGAGGGCCATAGACGAGCAGTACTTC.

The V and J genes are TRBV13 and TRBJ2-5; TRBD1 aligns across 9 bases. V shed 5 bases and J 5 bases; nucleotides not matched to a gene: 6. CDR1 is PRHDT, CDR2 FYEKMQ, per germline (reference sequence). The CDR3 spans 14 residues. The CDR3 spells CASSRGQGRETQYF. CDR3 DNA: TGTGCCAGCAGCCGGGGACAGGGAAGGGAGACCCAGTACTTC.

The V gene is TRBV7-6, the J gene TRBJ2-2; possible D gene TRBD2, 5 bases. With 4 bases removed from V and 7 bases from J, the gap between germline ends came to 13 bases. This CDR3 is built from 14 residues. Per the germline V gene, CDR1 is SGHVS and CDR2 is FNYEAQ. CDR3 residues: CASSSGGWGGELFF. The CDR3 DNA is TGTGCCAGCAGCTCCGGAGGTTGGGGCGGGGAGCTGTTTTTT.

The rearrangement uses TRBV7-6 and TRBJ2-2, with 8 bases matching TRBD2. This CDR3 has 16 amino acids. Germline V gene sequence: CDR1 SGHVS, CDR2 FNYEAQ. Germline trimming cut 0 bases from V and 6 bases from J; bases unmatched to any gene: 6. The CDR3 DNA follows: TGTGCCAGCAGCTTAGCAGGACTAGCATCGTCCGGGGAGCTGTTTTTT. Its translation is CASSLAGLASSGELFF.

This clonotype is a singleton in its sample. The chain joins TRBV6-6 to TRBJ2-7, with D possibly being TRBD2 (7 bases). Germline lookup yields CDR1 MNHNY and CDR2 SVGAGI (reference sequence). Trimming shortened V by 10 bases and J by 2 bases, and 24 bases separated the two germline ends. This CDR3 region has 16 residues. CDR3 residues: CATGGGEGLKTYEQYF. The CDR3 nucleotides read TGTGCCACCGGAGGGGGGGAGGGCCTTAAGACCTACGAGCAGTACTTC.